This T cell receptor (beta chain) was sequenced during a study of beta chain features in type 1 diabetes. The study, taken as a whole, reports: TCRB CDR3s from Type 1 diabetes patients were moderately but significantly shorter in all four CD4+ subsets. Among patients, naive, central memory and Treg TCRB repertoires appeared more similar than among healthy donors. The question of HLA type influencing TCRB rearrangement was one that remained unresolved here. When cDNA is sequenced, cells with high TCR expression could be over-represented.

The entirety of the isolated RNA underwent reverse transcription, so expressed TCRB transcripts were sequenced. Libraries were prepared by immunoSEQ multiplex PCR; TCRdb keeps only in-frame clonotypes and omits some of them. This table has a few hundred thousand clones, 11% to 15% appearing once. The germline V gene encodes CDR1 MNHEY and CDR2 SMNVEV (reference sequence). V was trimmed by 6 bases and J by 1 base, leaving 9 bases between them. The CDR3 spans 13 residues. Details on this clone: Its antigen is unidentified.

Sequencing was done on a sample of central memory CD4+ T cells from blood. The sequence was obtained from a man aged 30-40 years in good health. The gene calls are TRBV27 and TRBJ1-1; weak D call: TRBD1 (5 bases). The CDR3 sequence: CASRLQGNTEAFF. As DNA, the CDR3 is TGTGCCAGCAGACTTCAGGGGAACACTGAAGCTTTCTTT.